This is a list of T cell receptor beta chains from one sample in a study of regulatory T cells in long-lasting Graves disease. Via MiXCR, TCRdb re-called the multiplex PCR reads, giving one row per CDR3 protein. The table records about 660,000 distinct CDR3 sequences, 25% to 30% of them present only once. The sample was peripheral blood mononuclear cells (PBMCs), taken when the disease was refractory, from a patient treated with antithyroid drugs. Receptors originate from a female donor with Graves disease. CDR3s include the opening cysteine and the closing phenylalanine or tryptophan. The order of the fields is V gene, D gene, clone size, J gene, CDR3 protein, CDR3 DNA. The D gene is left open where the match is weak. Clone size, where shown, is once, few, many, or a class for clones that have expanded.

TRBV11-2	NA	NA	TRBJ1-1	CASSSLGAANTEAFF	TGTGCCAGCAGCTCCCTGGGGGCGGCGAACACTGAAGCTTTCTTT
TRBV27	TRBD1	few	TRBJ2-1	CASSLRDRRVNEQFF	TGTGCCAGCAGTCTCCGGGACAGGCGGGTCAATGAGCAGTTCTTC
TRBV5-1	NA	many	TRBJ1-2	CASSLAGQVNYGYTF	TGCGCCAGCAGCTTGGCCGGGCAGGTCAACTATGGCTACACCTTC
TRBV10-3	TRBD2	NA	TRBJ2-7	CAISGVRGLAGASYEQYF	TGTGCCATCAGTGGTGTCAGGGGGCTAGCGGGAGCTTCCTACGAGCAGTACTTC
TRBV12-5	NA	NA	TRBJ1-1	CASGLMNTEAFF	TGTGCTAGTGGTTTGATGAACACTGAAGCTTTCTTT
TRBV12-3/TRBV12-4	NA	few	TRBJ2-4	CASRDLNIQYF	TGTGCCAGCAGAGACCTAAACATTCAGTACTTC
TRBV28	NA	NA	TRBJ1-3	CASSPAPGLSSGNTIYF	TGTGCCAGCAGCCCTGCACCGGGGTTAAGCTCTGGAAACACCATATATTTT
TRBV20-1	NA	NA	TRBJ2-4	CSARGTAKNIQYF	TGCAGTGCTAGAGGGACAGCCAAAAACATTCAGTACTTC
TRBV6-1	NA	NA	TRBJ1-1	CASGPRPIYTEAFF	TGTGCCAGCGGTCCCCGGCCCATATATACTGAAGCTTTCTTT
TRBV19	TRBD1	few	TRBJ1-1	CASGQGVQNTEAFF	TGTGCCAGCGGACAGGGCGTACAGAACACTGAAGCTTTCTTT
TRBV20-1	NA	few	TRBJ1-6	CSARASTIGSPLHF	TGCAGTGCTAGGGCGAGTACGATCGGTTCACCCCTCCACTTT
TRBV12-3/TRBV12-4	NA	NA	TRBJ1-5	CASSTGRPYSNQPQHF	TGTGCCAGCAGTACCGGGCGGCCATATAGCAATCAGCCCCAGCATTTT
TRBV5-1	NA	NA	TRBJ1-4	CASSSRGTTNEKLFF	TGCGCCAGCAGCTCGCGGGGGACAACTAATGAAAAACTGTTTTTT